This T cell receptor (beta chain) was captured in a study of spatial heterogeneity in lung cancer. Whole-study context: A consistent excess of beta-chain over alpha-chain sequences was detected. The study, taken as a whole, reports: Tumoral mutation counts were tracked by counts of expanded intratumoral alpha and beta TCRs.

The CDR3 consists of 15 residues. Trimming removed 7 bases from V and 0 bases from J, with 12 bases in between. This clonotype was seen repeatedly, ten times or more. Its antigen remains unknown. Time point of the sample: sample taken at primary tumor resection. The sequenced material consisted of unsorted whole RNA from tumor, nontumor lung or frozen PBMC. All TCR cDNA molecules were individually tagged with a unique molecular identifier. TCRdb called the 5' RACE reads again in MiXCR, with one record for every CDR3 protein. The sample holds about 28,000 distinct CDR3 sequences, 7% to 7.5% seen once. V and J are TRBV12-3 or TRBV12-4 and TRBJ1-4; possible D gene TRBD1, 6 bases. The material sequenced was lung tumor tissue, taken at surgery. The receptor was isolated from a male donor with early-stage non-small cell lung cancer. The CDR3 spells CASTRGFATNEKLFF. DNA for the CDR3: TGTGCCAGCACCAGGGGATTTGCAACTAATGAAAAACTGTTTTTT.